These T cell receptor beta chains were read from a single sample in a study of cytomegalovirus exposure and HLA in healthy donors. The data were produced by immunoSEQ multiplex PCR, yet TCRdb's version contains in-frame clones alone and is incomplete. The sample has approximately 170,000 clones, around 67% seen once. The specimen sequenced was PBMCs. The receptors were gathered from a woman between 25 and 40 years old in good health and CMV-seropositive. The CDR3 runs from the conserved cysteine through the conserved F or W. A D gene is named only where the DNA matches it firmly. Size tells how often a clone was seen (once, few, many) or the class of an expanded clone, and some rows leave it out.

D: .
J: TRBJ1-5
V: TRBV6-1
size: .
CDR3: CASSDIRRVNQPQHF
DNA: TGTGCCAGCTCCGATATACGACGGGTCAATCAGCCCCAGCATTTT

D: .
J: TRBJ1-4
V: TRBV6-1
size: .
CDR3: CASSVGGGTNEKLFF
DNA: TGTGCCAGCAGTGTTGGGGGGGGAACTAATGAAAAACTGTTTTTT

D: TRBD2
J: TRBJ2-1
V: TRBV6-1
size: few
CDR3: CASSPELAGYNEQFF
DNA: TGTGCCAGCAGCCCGGAACTAGCGGGTTACAATGAGCAGTTCTTC

D: .
J: TRBJ1-3
V: TRBV9
size: .
CDR3: CASSVDQMRGNTIYF
DNA: TGTGCCAGCAGCGTAGACCAAATGAGGGGAAACACCATATATTTT

D: TRBD2
J: TRBJ2-6
V: TRBV19
size: .
CDR3: CASSITLAGGSGANVLTF
DNA: TGTGCCAGTAGTATAACTCTAGCGGGAGGTTCCGGGGCCAACGTCCTGACTTTC

D: .
J: TRBJ1-1
V: TRBV6-5
size: .
CDR3: CASRLSGGQNTEAFF
DNA: TGTGCCAGCAGACTTTCGGGCGGACAGAACACTGAAGCTTTCTTT

D: TRBD2
J: TRBJ2-7
V: TRBV6-6
size: .
CDR3: CASSYMASGRPEQYF
DNA: TGTGCCAGCAGTTACATGGCTAGCGGGAGACCCGAGCAGTACTTC

D: TRBD2
J: TRBJ2-4
V: TRBV5-4
size: few
CDR3: CASSLSGGKNIQYF
DNA: TGTGCCAGCAGCCTGAGCGGGGGCAAAAACATTCAGTACTTC

D: TRBD1
J: TRBJ2-3
V: TRBV4-1
size: once
CDR3: CASSQGTGFGTDTQYF
DNA: TGCGCCAGCAGCCAAGGGACAGGGTTTGGCACAGATACGCAGTATTTT

D: TRBD1
J: TRBJ1-5
V: TRBV5-5
size: .
CDR3: CASSAQQGSNQPQHF
DNA: TGTGCCAGCAGCGCACAACAGGGGTCCAATCAGCCCCAGCATTTT

D: TRBD1
J: TRBJ2-5
V: TRBV29-1
size: .
CDR3: CSVTGVGETQYF
DNA: TGCAGCGTTACAGGGGTTGGAGAGACCCAGTACTTC

D: TRBD2
J: TRBJ2-7
V: TRBV4-1
size: .
CDR3: CASSQGDGRGTYEQYF
DNA: TGCGCCAGCAGCCAAGGCGATGGGCGGGGGACTTACGAGCAGTACTTC

D: .
J: TRBJ2-1
V: TRBV25-1
size: few
CDR3: CATIRGNEQFF
DNA: TGTGCCACCATTAGAGGGAATGAGCAGTTCTTC

D: .
J: TRBJ1-2
V: TRBV28
size: .
CDR3: CASSLVGANYGYTF
DNA: TGTGCCAGCAGTTTGGTGGGGGCCAACTATGGCTACACCTTC

D: .
J: TRBJ2-1
V: TRBV7-9
size: .
CDR3: CASSLAGLDYNEQFF
DNA: TGTGCCAGCAGCTTAGCGGGACTGGACTACAATGAGCAGTTCTTC

D: .
J: TRBJ1-1
V: TRBV7-9
size: .
CDR3: CASSFQGGIAEAFF
DNA: TGTGCCAGCAGCTTTCAAGGGGGAATAGCTGAAGCTTTCTTT